The sequence of this T cell receptor beta chain was determined in a study of molecular identifiers for immune sequencing clone quantification. This clonotype was detected only a few times. Deletions cut 5 bases from V and 0 bases from J, with 11 bases between. Per germline, CDR1 DFQATT and CDR2 SNEGSKA (reference sequence). CDR3 size: 14 residues. TCRdb ran MiXCR on the PCR reads and lists one entry per CDR3 protein. The data show about 510,000 distinct CDR3 sequences, with about 20% seen just once and under 0.85% held by the top ten. The chain couples TRBV20-1 to TRBJ1-3; D ambiguous. The origin of this receptor is a human donor in good health. Some libraries in this study had Jurkat cell RNA spiked in. Sequencing input: naive CD8+ T cells from blood, with Jurkat cell RNA spiked in. Subset given: FACS-sorted CD8+CD4-CCR7+CD45RA+ naive T cells. Written as DNA, the CDR3 is TGCAGTGCTCCGGGATTTAACTCTGGAAACACCATATATTTT. Its translation: CSAPGFNSGNTIYF.